The 3 T cell receptor beta chains given below trace back to one sample, sequenced in a study of cytomegalovirus exposure and HLA in healthy donors. A multiplex PCR was run with 60 Vbeta primers and 13 Jbeta primers. The assay was immunoSEQ multiplex PCR, and TCRdb's table has in-frame clones only and misses some. The top ten hold 2.9% of the sample, which has about 200,000 clones, roughly 80% seen once. Sequenced sample: PBMCs. The source is a man aged 25 to 45 in good health and CMV-seronegative.

The CDR3 coding sequence is TGTGCCAGCGCGGGGGGCCACTATGGCTACACCTTC. It codes for CASAGGHYGYTF. The rearrangement uses TRBV2 and TRBJ1-2; tentatively, D is TRBD1 (6 bases). V lost 8 bases, J lost 3 bases, and 10 bases lay in between. CDR3 length: 12 amino acids. Germline V CDR1 and CDR2: SNHLY, FYNNEI.

On this clone itself: Distinct nucleotide sequences in the sample also encode this CDR3. The chain links TRBV9 to TRBJ1-6; D remains ambiguous. CDR1 is SGDLS, CDR2 YYNGEE, per germline. Trimming took off 2 bases at V and 10 bases at J, with 7 bases between the two ends. The CDR3 spans 12 residues. The CDR3 is CASSVGGSPLHF. The CDR3 DNA follows: TGTGCCAGCAGCGTTGGAGGATCACCCCTCCACTTT.

This chain links TRBV7-2 with TRBJ1-3, with D perhaps matching TRBD1 (5 bases). This CDR3 contains 16 residues. Germline values: CDR1 SGHTA, CDR2 FQGNSA. V lost 8 bases and J 0 bases, leaving 17 bases between the germline ends. CDR3 region: CASGRATTGSGNTIYF. In nucleotides, the CDR3 is TGTGCCAGCGGCCGGGCCACAACAGGCTCTGGAAACACCATATATTTT. Full variable domain (outside the CDR3, taken from reference TRBV7-2 and TRBJ1-3): GAGVSQSPSNKVTEKGKDVELRCDPISGHTALYWYRQSLGQGLEFLIYFQGNSAPDKSGLPSDRFSAERTGGSVSTLTIQRTQQEDSAVYLCASGRATTGSGNTIYFGEGSWLTVV.